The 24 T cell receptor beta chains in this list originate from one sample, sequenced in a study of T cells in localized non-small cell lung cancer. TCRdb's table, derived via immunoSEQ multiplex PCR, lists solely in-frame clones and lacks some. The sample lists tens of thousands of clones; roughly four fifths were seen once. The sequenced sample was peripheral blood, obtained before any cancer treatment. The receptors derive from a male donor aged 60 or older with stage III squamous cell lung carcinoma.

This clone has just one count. CDR3 DNA: TGTGCCAGTGTCCCGATTCCGGGACAGGGAGGCACTGAAGCTTTCTTT. Translated, it gives CASVPIPGQGGTEAFF. This chain connects TRBV19 to TRBJ1-1, with 9 nucleotides matching TRBD1. CDR1 and CDR2 (germline): LNHDA, SQIVND (reference sequence). This CDR3 region has 16 residues. The V and J ends lost 8 bases and 4 bases, in that order; junction bases with no gene match: 14.

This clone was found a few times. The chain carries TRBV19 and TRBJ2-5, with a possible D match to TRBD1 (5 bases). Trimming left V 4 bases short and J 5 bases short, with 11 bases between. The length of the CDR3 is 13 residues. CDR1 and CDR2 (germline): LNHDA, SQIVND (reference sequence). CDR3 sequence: CASSTGLQETQYF. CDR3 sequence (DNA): TGTGCCAGTAGTACAGGGCTACAGGAGACCCAGTACTTC. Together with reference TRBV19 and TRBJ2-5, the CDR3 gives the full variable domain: DGGITQSPKYLFRKEGQNVTLSCEQNLNHDAMYWYRQDPGQGLRLIYYSQIVNDFQKGDIAEGYSVSREKKESFPLTVTSAQKNPTAFYLCASSTGLQETQYFGPGTRLLVL.

CDR3 bases: TGTGCCAGCAACAAAGACAGGGGATCCGAAAAACTGTTTTTT. Amino acids: CASNKDRGSEKLFF. The chain joins TRBV6-6 to TRBJ1-4; TRBD1 matches 8 bases. The CDR3 is made up of 14 amino acids. The V segment lost 7 bases and the J segment 8 bases; nucleotides outside the gene matches: 9. Per germline, CDR1 MNHNY and CDR2 SVGAGI (reference sequence).

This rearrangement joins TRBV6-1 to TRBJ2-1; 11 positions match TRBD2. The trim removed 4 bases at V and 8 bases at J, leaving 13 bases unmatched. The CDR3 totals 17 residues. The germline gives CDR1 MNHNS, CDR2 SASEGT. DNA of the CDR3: TGTGCCAGCAGTGGCACTAGCGGGAGCCTATTAGGCTATGAGCAGTTCTTC. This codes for CASSGTSGSLLGYEQFF.

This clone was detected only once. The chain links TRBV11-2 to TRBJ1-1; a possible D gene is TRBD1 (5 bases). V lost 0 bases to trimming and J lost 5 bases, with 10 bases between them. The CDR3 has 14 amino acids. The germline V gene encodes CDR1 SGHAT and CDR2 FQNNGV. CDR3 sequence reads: CASSLERGETEAFF. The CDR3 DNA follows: TGTGCCAGCAGCTTAGAGCGGGGGGAGACTGAAGCTTTCTTT.

In nucleotides, the CDR3 is TGTGCCAGCAGTGAAGGCCGGGACAAAAACTATGGCTACACCTTC. Translated: CASSEGRDKNYGYTF. The chain links TRBV6-1 to TRBJ1-2; a possible D gene is TRBD1 (6 bases). Trimming cost V 1 base and J 2 bases, with 11 bases left between them. This CDR3 contains 15 residues. Per germline, CDR1 MNHNS and CDR2 SASEGT.

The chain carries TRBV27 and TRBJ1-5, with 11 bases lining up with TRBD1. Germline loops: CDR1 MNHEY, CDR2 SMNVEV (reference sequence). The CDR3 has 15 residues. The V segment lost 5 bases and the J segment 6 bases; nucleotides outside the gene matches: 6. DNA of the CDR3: TGTGCCAGCAGTCCCGGACAGGGGGCTGGTCAGCCCCAGCATTTT. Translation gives CASSPGQGAGQPQHF.

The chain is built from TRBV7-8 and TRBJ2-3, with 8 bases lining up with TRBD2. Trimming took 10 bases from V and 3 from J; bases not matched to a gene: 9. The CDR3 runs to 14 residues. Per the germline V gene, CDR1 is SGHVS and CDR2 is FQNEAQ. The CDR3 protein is CATRGGQITDTQYF. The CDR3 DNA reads TGTGCCACCCGCGGGGGGCAGATAACAGATACGCAGTATTTT.

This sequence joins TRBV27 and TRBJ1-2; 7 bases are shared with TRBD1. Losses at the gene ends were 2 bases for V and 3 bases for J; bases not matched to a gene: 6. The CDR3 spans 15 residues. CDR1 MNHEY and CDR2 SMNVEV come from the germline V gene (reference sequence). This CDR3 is CASSLRGQKYYGYTF. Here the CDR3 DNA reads TGTGCCAGCAGTTTAAGGGGACAGAAGTACTATGGCTACACCTTC.

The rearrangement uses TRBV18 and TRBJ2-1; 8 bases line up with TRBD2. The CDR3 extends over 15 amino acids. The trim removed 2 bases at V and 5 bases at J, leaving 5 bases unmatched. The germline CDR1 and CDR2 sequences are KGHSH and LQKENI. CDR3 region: CASSPGLARDNEQFF. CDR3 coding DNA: TGTGCCAGCTCACCAGGACTAGCCAGGGACAATGAGCAGTTCTTC.

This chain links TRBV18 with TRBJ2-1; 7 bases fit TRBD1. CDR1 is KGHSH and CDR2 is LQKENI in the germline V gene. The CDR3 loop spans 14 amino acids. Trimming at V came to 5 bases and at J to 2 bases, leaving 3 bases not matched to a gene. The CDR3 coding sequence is TGTGCCAGCTCAAGTACAGGGGCCTACAATGAGCAGTTCTTC. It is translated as CASSSTGAYNEQFF. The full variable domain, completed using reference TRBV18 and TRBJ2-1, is NAGVMQNPRHLVRRRGQEARLRCSPMKGHSHVYWYRQLPEEGLKFMVYLQKENIIDESGMPKERFSAEFPKEGPSILRIQQVVRGDSAAYFCASSSTGAYNEQFFGPGTRLTVL.

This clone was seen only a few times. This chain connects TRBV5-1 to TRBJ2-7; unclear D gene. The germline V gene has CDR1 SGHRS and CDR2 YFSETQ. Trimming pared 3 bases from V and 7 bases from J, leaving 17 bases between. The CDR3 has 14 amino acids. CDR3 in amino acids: CASSSVTTPGEQYF. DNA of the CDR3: TGCGCCAGCAGCTCCGTAACAACCCCGGGTGAGCAGTACTTC.

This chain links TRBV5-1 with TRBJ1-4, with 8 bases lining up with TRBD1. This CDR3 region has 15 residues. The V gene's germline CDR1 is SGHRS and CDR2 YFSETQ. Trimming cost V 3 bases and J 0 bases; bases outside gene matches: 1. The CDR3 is CASSWGQATNEKLFF. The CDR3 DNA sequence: TGCGCCAGCAGCTGGGGACAGGCAACTAATGAAAAACTGTTTTTT.

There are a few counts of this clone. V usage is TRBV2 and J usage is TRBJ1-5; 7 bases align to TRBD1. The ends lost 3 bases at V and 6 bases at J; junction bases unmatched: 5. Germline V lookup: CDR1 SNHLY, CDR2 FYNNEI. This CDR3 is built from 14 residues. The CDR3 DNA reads TGTGCCAGCAGTGATCGGCAGGGGGGTCAGCCCCAGCATTTT. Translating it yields CASSDRQGGQPQHF.

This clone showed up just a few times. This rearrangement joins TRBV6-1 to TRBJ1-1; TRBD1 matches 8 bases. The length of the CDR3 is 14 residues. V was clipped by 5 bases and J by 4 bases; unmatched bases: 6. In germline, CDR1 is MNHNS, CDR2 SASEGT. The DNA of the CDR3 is TGTGCCAGCAGTACGGACAGGGTGAGCACTGAAGCTTTCTTT. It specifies CASSTDRVSTEAFF.

The CDR3 bases are TGTGCCAGCAGCTTGTACGGGGACCCTGGAAACACCATATATTTT. It encodes CASSLYGDPGNTIYF. J is TRBJ1-3 and V is TRBV5-6, with D tentatively TRBD1 (5 bases). From germline, CDR1 is SGHDT and CDR2 YYEEEE. The CDR3 totals 15 residues. Trimming left V 1 base short and J 2 bases short, with 10 bases between.

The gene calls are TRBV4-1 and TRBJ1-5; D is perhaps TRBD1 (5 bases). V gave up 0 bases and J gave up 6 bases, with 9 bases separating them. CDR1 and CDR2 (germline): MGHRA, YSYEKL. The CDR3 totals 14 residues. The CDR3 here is CASSQEGLIQPQHF. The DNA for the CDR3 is TGCGCCAGCAGCCAAGAGGGGCTTATTCAGCCCCAGCATTTT.

CDR3 loop: CASSQAGGGSPLHF. The CDR3 bases are TGCGCCAGCAGCCAAGCCGGGGGGGGTTCACCCCTCCACTTT. The chain combines TRBV4-1 with TRBJ1-6; tentative D call: TRBD1 (5 bases). Trimming cost V 1 base and J 9 bases, with 10 bases left between them. The CDR3 length is 14 residues. Germline loops: CDR1 MGHRA, CDR2 YSYEKL.

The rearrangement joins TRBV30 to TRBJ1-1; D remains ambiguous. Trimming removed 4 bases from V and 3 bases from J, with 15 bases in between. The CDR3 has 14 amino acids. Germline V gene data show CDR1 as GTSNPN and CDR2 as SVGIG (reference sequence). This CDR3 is CAWTDLRTDTEAFF. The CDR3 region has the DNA TGTGCCTGGACAGATTTGAGGACCGACACTGAAGCTTTCTTT.

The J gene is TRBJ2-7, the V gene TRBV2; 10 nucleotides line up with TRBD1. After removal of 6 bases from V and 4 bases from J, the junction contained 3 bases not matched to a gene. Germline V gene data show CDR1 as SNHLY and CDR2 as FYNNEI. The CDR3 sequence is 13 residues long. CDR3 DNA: TGTGCCAGCAGGGGACAGGGGTGGTACGAGCAGTACTTC. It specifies CASRGQGWYEQYF.

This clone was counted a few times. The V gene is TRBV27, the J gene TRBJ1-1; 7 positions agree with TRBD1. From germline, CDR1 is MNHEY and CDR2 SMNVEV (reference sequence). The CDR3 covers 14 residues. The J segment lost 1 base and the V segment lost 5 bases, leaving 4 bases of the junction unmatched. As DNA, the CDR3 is TGTGCCAGCAGTCTAGGACAGGCGAACACTGAAGCTTTCTTT. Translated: CASSLGQANTEAFF.

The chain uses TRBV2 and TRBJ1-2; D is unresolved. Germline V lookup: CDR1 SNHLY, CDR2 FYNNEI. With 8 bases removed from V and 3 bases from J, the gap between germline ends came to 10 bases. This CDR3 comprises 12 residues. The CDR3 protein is CASPGRDYGYTF. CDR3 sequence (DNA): TGTGCCAGCCCCGGACGGGACTATGGCTACACCTTC.

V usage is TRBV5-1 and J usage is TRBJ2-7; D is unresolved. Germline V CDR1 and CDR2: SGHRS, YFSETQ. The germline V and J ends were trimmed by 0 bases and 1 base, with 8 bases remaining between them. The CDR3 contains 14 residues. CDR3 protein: CASSLGSVSYEQYF. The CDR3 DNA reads TGCGCCAGCAGCTTGGGGTCGGTTTCCTACGAGCAGTACTTC.

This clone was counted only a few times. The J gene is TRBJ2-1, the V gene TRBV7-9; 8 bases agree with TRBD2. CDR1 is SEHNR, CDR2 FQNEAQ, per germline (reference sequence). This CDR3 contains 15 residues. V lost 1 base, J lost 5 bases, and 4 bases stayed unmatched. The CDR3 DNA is TGTGCCAGCAGCTTAGTAGCGGGATACGACAATGAGCAGTTCTTC. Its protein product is CASSLVAGYDNEQFF.